This T cell receptor (beta chain) was recovered during a study of T cells and Merkel cell carcinoma outcomes (dated by TCRdb to 2018 to 2020). Regarding the study in general: In patients with Merkel cell carcinoma, researchers looked at whether the T-cell repertoire of the tumor, along with T-cell density, could predict clinical outcome.

As regards this clone: Its antigen is currently not known. The input lacks base qualities; no much larger clone sits a single base away.

Library construction relied on the immunoSEQ multiplex PCR assay. TCRdb retrieved this table from immuneACCESS and kept in-frame rearrangements only. Not all clones are present; in checked studies, unresolved V genes account for under half, and no reason is known for the remainder. Recorded for this sample are fewer than 25,000 clones; 82% of them occurred a single time. Approximately 3.1% of the sample lies in the top ten. The CDR3 spans 15 residues, from the cysteine through the phenylalanine. The read is trimmed to its CDR3 DNA, 45 bases read in frame from base 1. Looking up the germline V gene yields CDR1 MNHEY and CDR2 SVGAGI. Trimming takes 6 bases off V and 5 bases off J; junction bases not matched to a gene: 5. Samples were obtained from patients with Merkel cell carcinoma. General findings and caveats noted by the study authors: The combination of T-cell repertoire features and T-cell density was reported to predict clinical outcomes in patients with Merkel cell carcinoma.

The chain was built from TRBV6-5 and TRBJ2-1; 12 central bases correspond to TRBD2. The sequence was obtained from a human donor with Merkel cell carcinoma. Specimen: tumor tissue from Merkel cell carcinoma. The CDR3 region: CASSPGLAGHNEQFF. The DNA sequence follows: TGTGCCAGCAGCCCTGGACTAGCGGGGCACAATGAGCAGTTCTTC.